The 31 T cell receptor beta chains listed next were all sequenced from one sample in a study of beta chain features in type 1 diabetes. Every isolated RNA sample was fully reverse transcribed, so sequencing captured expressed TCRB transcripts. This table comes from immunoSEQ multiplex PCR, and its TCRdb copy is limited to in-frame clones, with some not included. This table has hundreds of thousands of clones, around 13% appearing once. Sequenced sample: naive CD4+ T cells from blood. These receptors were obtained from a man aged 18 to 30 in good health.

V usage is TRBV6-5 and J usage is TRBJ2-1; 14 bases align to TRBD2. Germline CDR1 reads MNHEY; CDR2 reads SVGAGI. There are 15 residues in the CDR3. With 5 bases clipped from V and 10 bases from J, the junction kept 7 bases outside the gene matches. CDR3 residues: CASSRRLAGGGEQFF. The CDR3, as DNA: TGTGCCAGCAGTCGTCGACTAGCGGGAGGGGGAGAGCAGTTCTTC.

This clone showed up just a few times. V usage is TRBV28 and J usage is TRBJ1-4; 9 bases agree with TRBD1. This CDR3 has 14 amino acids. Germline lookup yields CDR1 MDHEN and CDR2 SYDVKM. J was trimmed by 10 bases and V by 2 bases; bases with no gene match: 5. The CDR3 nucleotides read TGTGCCAGCAGTTTACCCGGACAGGGGCGAAAACTGTTTTTT. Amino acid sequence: CASSLPGQGRKLFF.

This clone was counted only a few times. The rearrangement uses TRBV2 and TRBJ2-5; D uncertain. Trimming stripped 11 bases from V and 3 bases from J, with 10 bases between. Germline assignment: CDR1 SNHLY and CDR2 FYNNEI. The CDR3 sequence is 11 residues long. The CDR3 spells CAGKRKETQYF. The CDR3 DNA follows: TGTGCCGGCAAGAGAAAAGAGACCCAGTACTTC.

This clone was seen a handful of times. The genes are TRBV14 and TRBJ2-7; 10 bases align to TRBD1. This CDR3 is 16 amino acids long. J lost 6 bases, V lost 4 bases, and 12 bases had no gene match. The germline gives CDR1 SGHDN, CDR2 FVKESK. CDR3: CASSPIPGQGTSEQYF. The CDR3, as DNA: TGTGCCAGCAGCCCAATCCCGGGACAGGGGACCTCCGAGCAGTACTTC.

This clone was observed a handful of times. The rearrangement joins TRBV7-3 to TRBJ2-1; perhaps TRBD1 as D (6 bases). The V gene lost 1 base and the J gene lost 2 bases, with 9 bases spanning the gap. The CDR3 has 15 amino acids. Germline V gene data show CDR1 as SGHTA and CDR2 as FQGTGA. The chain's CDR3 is CASSLNGGAYNEQFF. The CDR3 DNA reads TGTGCCAGCAGCTTAAATGGGGGCGCCTACAATGAGCAGTTCTTC.

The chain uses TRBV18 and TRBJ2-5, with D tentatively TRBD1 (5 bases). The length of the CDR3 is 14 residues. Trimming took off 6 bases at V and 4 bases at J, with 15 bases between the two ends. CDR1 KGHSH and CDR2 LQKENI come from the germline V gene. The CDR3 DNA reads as TGTGCCAGCTCGCGAGCAGGGTCTCTAGAGACCCAGTACTTC. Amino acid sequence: CASSRAGSLETQYF. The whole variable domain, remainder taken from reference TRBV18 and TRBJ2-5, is NAGVMQNPRHLVRRRGQEARLRCSPMKGHSHVYWYRQLPEEGLKFMVYLQKENIIDESGMPKERFSAEFPKEGPSILRIQQVVRGDSAAYFCASSRAGSLETQYFGPGTRLLVL.

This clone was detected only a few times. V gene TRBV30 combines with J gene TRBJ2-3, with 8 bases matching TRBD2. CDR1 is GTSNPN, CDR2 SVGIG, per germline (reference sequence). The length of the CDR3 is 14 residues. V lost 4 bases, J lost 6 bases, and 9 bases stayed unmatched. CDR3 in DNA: TGTGCCTGGAACTTCAAGGCTAGCGGGGATACGCAGTATTTT. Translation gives CAWNFKASGDTQYF.

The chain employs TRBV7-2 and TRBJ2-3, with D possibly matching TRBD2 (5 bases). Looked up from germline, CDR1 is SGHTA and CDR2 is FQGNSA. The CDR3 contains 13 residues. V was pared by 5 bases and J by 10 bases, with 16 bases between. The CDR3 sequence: CASSPSLVPSQYF. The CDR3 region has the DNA TGTGCCAGCAGCCCGTCACTAGTTCCCTCGCAGTATTTT.

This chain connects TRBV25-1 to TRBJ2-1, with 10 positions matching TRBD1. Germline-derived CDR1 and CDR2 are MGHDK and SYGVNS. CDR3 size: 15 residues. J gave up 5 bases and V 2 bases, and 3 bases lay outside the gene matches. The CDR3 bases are TGTGCCAGCAGTGAAGGGACAGGGGCCCACAATGAGCAGTTCTTC. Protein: CASSEGTGAHNEQFF.

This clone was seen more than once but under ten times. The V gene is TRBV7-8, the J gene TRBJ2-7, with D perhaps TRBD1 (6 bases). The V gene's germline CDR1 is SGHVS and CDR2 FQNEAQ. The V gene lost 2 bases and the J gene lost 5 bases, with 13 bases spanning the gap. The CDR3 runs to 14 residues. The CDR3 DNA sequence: TGTGCCAGCAGCTTATTGGGGGCTGTGAACGAGCAGTACTTC. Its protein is CASSLLGAVNEQYF.

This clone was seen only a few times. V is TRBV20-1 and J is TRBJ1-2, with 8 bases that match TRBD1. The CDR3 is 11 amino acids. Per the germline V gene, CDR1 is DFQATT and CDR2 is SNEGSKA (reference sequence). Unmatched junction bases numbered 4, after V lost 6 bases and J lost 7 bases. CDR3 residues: CSAATGVGYTF. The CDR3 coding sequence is TGCAGTGCCGCGACAGGGGTTGGCTACACCTTC.

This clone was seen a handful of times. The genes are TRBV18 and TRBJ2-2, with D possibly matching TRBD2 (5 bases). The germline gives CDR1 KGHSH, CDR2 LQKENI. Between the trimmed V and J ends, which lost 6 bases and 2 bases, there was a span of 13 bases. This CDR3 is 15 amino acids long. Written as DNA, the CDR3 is TGTGCCAGCTCTCAGAGGGCTCTTAACACCGGGGAGCTGTTTTTT. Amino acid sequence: CASSQRALNTGELFF. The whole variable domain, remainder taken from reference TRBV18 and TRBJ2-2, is NAGVMQNPRHLVRRRGQEARLRCSPMKGHSHVYWYRQLPEEGLKFMVYLQKENIIDESGMPKERFSAEFPKEGPSILRIQQVVRGDSAAYFCASSQRALNTGELFFGEGSRLTVL.

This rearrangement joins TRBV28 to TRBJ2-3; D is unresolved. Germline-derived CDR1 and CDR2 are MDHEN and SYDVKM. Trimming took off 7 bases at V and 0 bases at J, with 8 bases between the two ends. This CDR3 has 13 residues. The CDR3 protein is CASIRTSTDTQYF. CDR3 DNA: TGTGCCAGCATCCGCACTAGCACAGATACGCAGTATTTT.

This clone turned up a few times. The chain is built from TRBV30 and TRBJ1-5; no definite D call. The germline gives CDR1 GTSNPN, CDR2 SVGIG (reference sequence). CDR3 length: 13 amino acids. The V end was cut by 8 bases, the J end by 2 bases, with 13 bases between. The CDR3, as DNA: TGTGCCGGGTCTGAGAGGGGCAATCAGCCCCAGCATTTT. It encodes CAGSERGNQPQHF.

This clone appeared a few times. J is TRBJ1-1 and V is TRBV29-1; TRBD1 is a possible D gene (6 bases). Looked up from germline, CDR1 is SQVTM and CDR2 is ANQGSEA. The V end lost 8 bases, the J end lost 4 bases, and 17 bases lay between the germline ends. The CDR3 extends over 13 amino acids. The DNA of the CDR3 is TGCAGCACGGCGACAGTCAGGGGCACTGAAGCTTTCTTT. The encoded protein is CSTATVRGTEAFF.

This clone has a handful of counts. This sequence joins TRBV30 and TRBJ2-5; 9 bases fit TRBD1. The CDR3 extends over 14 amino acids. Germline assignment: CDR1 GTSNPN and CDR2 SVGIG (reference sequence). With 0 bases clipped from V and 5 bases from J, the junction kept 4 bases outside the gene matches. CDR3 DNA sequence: TGTGCCTGGAGTGTGACAGGGGGTGGGGAGACCCAGTACTTC. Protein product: CAWSVTGGGETQYF.

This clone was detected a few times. The CDR3: CAWRSGDGQPQHF. In DNA form, the CDR3 reads TGTGCCTGGAGAAGCGGGGACGGTCAGCCCCAGCATTTT. The genes are TRBV30 and TRBJ1-5, with D possibly matching TRBD1 (5 bases). Trimming took 3 bases from V and 6 from J, leaving 12 bases between them. The CDR3 spans 13 residues. Germline lookup yields CDR1 GTSNPN and CDR2 SVGIG (reference sequence).

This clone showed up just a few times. CDR3 sequence (DNA): TGTGCCAGCTCACCGAGGGGGATAGGGCAGTACTTC. Amino acid sequence: CASSPRGIGQYF. The chain combines TRBV18 with TRBJ2-7, with TRBD1 as a possible D gene (6 bases). This CDR3 has 12 residues. The V gene's germline CDR1 is KGHSH and CDR2 LQKENI. The germline V and J ends were trimmed by 3 bases and 9 bases, with 12 bases remaining between them.

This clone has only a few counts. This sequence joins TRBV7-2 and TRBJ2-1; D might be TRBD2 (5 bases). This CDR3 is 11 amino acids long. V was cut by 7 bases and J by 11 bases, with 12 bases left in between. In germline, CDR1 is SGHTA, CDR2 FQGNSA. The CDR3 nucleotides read TGTGCCAGCACCGAGGGTAGAAAGCAGTTCTTC. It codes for CASTEGRKQFF.

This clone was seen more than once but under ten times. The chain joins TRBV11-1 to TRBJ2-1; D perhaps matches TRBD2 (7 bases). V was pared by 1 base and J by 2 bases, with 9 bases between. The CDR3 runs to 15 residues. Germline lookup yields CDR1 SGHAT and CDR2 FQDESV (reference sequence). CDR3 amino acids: CASSLGGGTYNEQFF. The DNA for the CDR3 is TGTGCCAGCAGCTTAGGCGGGGGCACCTACAATGAGCAGTTCTTC.

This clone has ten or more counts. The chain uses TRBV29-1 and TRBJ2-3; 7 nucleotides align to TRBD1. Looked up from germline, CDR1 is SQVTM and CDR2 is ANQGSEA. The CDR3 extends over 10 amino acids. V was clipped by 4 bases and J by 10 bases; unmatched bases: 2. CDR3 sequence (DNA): TGCAGCGTTGGACAGGGTTCGCAGTATTTT. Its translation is CSVGQGSQYF.

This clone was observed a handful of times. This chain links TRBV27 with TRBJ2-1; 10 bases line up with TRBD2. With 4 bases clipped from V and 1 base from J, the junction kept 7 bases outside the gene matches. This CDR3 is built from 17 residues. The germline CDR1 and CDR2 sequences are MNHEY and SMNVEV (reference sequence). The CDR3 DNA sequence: TGTGCCAGCAGTTCGATCGGACTAGCGGAGTCCTACAATGAGCAGTTCTTC. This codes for CASSSIGLAESYNEQFF.

This chain's CDR3 is CAWSPQNYGYTF. Written as DNA, the CDR3 is TGTGCCTGGAGCCCCCAGAACTATGGCTACACCTTC. This chain joins TRBV30 and TRBJ1-2; no definite D call. The CDR3 is 12 amino acids. Looked up from germline, CDR1 is GTSNPN and CDR2 is SVGIG (reference sequence). V was cut by 3 bases and J by 2 bases, with 7 bases left in between.

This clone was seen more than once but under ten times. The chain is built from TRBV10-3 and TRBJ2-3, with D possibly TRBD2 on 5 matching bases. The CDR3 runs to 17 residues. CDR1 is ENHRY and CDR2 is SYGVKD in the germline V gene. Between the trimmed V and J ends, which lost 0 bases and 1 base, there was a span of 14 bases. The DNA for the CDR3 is TGTGCCATCAGTGAGTCCGAGCGGACGCACCGCACAGATACGCAGTATTTT. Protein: CAISESERTHRTDTQYF.

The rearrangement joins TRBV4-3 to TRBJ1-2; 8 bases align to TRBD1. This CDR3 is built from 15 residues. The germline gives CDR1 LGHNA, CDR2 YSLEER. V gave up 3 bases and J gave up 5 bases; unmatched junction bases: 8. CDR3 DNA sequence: TGCGCCAGCAGCCACCTACCAGGGGGCCTGTATGGCTACACCTTC. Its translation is CASSHLPGGLYGYTF.

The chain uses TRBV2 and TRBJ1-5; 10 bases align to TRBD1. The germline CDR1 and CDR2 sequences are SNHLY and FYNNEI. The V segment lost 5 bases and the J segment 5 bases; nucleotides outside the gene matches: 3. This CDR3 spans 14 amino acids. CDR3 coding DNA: TGTGCCAGCAGTCCGACAGGGGGCTATCAGCCCCAGCATTTT. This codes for CASSPTGGYQPQHF.

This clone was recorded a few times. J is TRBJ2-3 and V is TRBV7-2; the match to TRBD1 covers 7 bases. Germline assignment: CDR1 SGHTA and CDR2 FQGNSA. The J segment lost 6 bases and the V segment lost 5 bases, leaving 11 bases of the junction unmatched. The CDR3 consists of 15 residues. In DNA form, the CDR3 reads TGTGCCAGCAGCCCGACAGGGATCTCTTCCGATACGCAGTATTTT. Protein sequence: CASSPTGISSDTQYF. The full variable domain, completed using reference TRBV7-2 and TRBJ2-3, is GAGVSQSPSNKVTEKGKDVELRCDPISGHTALYWYRQSLGQGLEFLIYFQGNSAPDKSGLPSDRFSAERTGGSVSTLTIQRTQQEDSAVYLCASSPTGISSDTQYFGPGTRLTVL.

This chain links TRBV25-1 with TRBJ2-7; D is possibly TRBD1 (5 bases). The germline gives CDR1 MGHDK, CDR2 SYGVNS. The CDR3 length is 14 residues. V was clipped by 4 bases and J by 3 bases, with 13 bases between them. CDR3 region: CASSGGRVVYEQYF. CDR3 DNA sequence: TGTGCCAGCAGTGGCGGCAGGGTAGTCTACGAGCAGTACTTC.

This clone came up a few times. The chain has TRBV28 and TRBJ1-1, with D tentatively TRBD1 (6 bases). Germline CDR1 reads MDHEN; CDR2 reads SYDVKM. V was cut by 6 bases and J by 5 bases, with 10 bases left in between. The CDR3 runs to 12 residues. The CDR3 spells CASRVGGTEAFF. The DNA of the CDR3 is TGTGCCAGCAGGGTAGGGGGAACTGAAGCTTTCTTT.

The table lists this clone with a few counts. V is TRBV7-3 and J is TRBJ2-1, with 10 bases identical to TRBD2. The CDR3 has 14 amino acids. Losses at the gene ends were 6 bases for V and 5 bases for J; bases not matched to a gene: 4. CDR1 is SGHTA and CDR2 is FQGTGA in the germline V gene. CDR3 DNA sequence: TGTGCCAGCAGGCTAGCGGGAGTCCACAATGAGCAGTTCTTC. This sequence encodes CASRLAGVHNEQFF.

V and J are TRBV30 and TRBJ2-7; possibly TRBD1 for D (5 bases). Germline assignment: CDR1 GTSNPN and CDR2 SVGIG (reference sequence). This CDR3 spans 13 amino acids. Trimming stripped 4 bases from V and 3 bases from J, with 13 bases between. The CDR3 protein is CAWIRKQGYEQYF. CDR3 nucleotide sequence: TGTGCCTGGATTAGGAAGCAGGGCTACGAGCAGTACTTC.